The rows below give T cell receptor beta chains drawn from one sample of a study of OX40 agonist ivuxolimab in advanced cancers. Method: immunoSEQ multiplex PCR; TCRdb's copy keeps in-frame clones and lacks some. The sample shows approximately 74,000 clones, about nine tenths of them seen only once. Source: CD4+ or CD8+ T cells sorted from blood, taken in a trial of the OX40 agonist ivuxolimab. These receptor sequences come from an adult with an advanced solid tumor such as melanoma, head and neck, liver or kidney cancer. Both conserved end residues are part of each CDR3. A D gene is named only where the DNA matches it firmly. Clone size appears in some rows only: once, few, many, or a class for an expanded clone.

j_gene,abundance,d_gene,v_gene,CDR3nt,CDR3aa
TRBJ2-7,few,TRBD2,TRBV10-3,TGTGCCCAGGGTGATAGCGGGAGCGAGCAGTACTTC,CAQGDSGSEQYF
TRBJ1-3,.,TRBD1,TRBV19,TGTGCCAGTATCCGGGACAGGAGCTCTGGAAACACCATATATTTT,CASIRDRSSGNTIYF
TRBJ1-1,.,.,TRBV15,TGTGCCACCAGCAGGCTGAACACTGAAGCTTTCTTT,CATSRLNTEAFF
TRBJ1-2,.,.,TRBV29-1,TGCAGCGTTGATGCGGGGGGGGACTCTGGCTACACCTTC,CSVDAGGDSGYTF
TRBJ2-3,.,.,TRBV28,TGTGCCAGCAGTGCAGCCTCCCCCGTGGATACGCAGTATTTT,CASSAASPVDTQYF
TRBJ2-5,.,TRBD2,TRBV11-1,TGTGCCAGCACCATCGGACTAGCGGGATCTGCGGAGACCCAGTACTTC,CASTIGLAGSAETQYF
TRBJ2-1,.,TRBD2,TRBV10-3,TGTGCCATCAGTGAAGTTGAGACTAGCGCCAATGAGCAGTTCTTC,CAISEVETSANEQFF
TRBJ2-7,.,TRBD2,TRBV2,TGTGCCAGCAGTGGCGGACTAGCGGGAGGCTACGAGCAGTACTTC,CASSGGLAGGYEQYF
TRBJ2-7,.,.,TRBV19,TGTGCCAGTAGTGGCTCAGGATTAACCTACGAGCAGTACTTC,CASSGSGLTYEQYF
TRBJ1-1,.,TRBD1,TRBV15,TGTGCCACCAGCAGAGGCCAGGGGGTGATGGCTGAAGCTTTCTTT,CATSRGQGVMAEAFF
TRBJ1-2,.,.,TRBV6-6,TGTGCCAGCACCTCCCTTTCGGGCACTATGAACTATGGCTACACCTTC,CASTSLSGTMNYGYTF
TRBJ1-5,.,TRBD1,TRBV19,TGTGCCAGTAGTATAGGAGGGGGACAGGGCAATCAGCCCCAGCATTTT,CASSIGGGQGNQPQHF
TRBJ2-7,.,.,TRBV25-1,TGTGCCAGTAGCGGCCTGGGAGGCTACGAGCAGTACTTC,CASSGLGGYEQYF
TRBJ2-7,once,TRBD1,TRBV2,TGTGCCAGCAAAATAACAGGGGGGAACTTC,CASKITGGNF
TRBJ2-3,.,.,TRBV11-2,TGTGCCAGCAGCTTGAGACTCAGCACAGATACGCAGTATTTT,CASSLRLSTDTQYF
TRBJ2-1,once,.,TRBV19,TGTGCCAGTAGTATGGAGGGAATGAGGAACAATGAGCAGTTCTTC,CASSMEGMRNNEQFF
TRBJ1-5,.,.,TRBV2,TGTGCCAGCAGCGCCAGCCGGGGGTCTATGGGCAATCAGCCCCAGCATTTT,CASSASRGSMGNQPQHF
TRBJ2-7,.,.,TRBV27,TGTGCCAGCAGTTTATCCCCGAGGGAGGTACTATACGAGCAGTACTTC,CASSLSPREVLYEQYF
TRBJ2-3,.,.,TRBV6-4,TGTGCCAGCAGTGACTCGAATAGGGGGAGGTCAGATACGCAGTATTTT,CASSDSNRGRSDTQYF
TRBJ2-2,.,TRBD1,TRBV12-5,TGTGCTAGTGGTTTGGAAGGGACAGCAACCGGGGAGCTGTTTTTT,CASGLEGTATGELFF
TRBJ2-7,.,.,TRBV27,TGTGCCAGCAGTTCCGGTTTTTCTGGCGAGCAGTACTTC,CASSSGFSGEQYF
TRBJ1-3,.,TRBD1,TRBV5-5,TGTGCCAGCAGCTTGATTCCCTTGGCAGGGGGCTCTGGAAACACCATATATTTT,CASSLIPLAGGSGNTIYF
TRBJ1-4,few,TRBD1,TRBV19,TGTGCCAGTTGCGACAGGGGACTCAGTGAAAAACTGTTTTTT,CASCDRGLSEKLFF
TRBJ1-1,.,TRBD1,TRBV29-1,TGCAGCGCCGGGACAGCGAGCACTGAAGCTTTCTTT,CSAGTASTEAFF
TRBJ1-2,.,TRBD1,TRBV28,TGTGCCAGCACTCGGGACAGACTCTATGGCTACACCTTC,CASTRDRLYGYTF
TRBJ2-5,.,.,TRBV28,TGTGCCAGCAGTTTACTACAGGGCCAAGAGACCCAGTACTTC,CASSLLQGQETQYF
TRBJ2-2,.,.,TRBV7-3,TGTGCCAGCAGCTTAAGGGCAGGGGTAGATACCGGGGAGCTGTTTTTT,CASSLRAGVDTGELFF
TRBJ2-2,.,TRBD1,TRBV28,TGTGCCAGCAGTTATACAGGGGGCCCCGGGGAGCTGTTTTTT,CASSYTGGPGELFF
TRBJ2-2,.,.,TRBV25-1,TGTGCCAGCAGTGCGTCCCTAAACACCGGGGAGCTGTTTTTT,CASSASLNTGELFF
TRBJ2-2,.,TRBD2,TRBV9,TGTGCCAGCAGCGTAGATCCAGCGGGAGGGGCCGGGGAGCTGTTTTTT,CASSVDPAGGAGELFF
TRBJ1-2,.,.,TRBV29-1,TGCAGCGTTGAAGTGGGGGCTGGTTACTATGGCTACACCTTC,CSVEVGAGYYGYTF
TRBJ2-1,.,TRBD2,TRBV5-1,TGCGCCAGCAGCCTGAACCCCTCCGGGACTAGCGGGAGCAATGAGCAGTTCTTC,CASSLNPSGTSGSNEQFF
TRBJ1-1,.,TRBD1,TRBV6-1,TGTGCCAGCAGAAGGACAGGGGCGATGAACACTGAAGCTTTCTTT,CASRRTGAMNTEAFF
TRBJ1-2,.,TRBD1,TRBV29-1,TGCAGCGTCCAAGGACAGGGAAAATATGGCTACACCTTC,CSVQGQGKYGYTF
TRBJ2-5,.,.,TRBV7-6,TGTGCCAGCAGCTTAGGGGGACAAGCGTACCAAGAGACCCAGTACTTC,CASSLGGQAYQETQYF
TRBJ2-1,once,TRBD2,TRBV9,TGTGCCAGCAGCGCGGTAGCGGGAAACTACAATGAGCAGTTCTTC,CASSAVAGNYNEQFF
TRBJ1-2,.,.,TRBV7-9,TGTGCCAGCAGCTACCGGGACGGAGTAGGTGGCTACACCTTC,CASSYRDGVGGYTF